The 8 T cell receptor beta chains below come from one sample, sequenced in a study of blood T cell repertoires in COVID-19. Libraries were prepared by immunoSEQ multiplex PCR; TCRdb keeps only in-frame clonotypes and omits some of them. This table has around 210,000 clones, around four fifths appearing once. The specimen sequenced was peripheral blood. The origin of the receptors is a man aged 55 to 69 with COVID-19, enrolled during active disease.

The chain employs TRBV29-1 and TRBJ1-1; perhaps TRBD1 as D (5 bases). Trimming took off 4 bases at V and 5 bases at J, with 11 bases between the two ends. The CDR3 covers 12 residues. The germline CDR1 and CDR2 sequences are SQVTM and ANQGSEA. The CDR3 region has the DNA TGCAGCGTTGGCGGGGGGGAGACTGAAGCTTTCTTT. Encoded protein: CSVGGGETEAFF.

J is TRBJ2-2 and V is TRBV10-2, with TRBD1 identical over 11 bases. This CDR3 region has 16 residues. Per the germline V gene, CDR1 is WSHSY and CDR2 is SAAADI. With V trimmed by 6 bases and J by 0 bases, 3 bases remained unmatched. Here the CDR3 reads CASSPGQGANTGELFF. The CDR3 DNA reads as TGCGCCAGCAGCCCGGGACAGGGGGCGAACACCGGGGAGCTGTTTTTT.

The V gene is TRBV7-3, the J gene TRBJ2-2; D might be TRBD2 (5 bases). V lost 1 base and J lost 1, with 10 bases in between. CDR1 SGHTA and CDR2 FQGTGA come from the germline V gene. There are 16 residues in the CDR3. CDR3: CASSLSGSGNTGELFF. The CDR3 DNA reads as TGTGCCAGCAGCTTAAGTGGGAGCGGGAACACCGGGGAGCTGTTTTTT.

The J gene is TRBJ2-5, the V gene TRBV10-3; D is perhaps TRBD1 (5 bases). Trimming stripped 3 bases from V and 4 bases from J, with 15 bases between. CDR3 length: 15 residues. The germline V gene has CDR1 ENHRY and CDR2 SYGVKD. The CDR3 DNA follows: TGTGCCATCAGTGATGTGGAAGGGGCTGGAGAGACCCAGTACTTC. Encoded protein: CAISDVEGAGETQYF.

The V gene is TRBV5-1, the J gene TRBJ2-4; 11 positions match TRBD2. This CDR3 region has 17 residues. After removal of 4 bases from V and 3 bases from J, the junction contained 9 bases not matched to a gene. Germline V lookup: CDR1 SGHRS, CDR2 YFSETQ. The chain's CDR3 is CASSVLSGRGDKNIQYF. The CDR3 DNA follows: TGCGCCAGCAGCGTCCTTAGCGGGAGGGGGGACAAAAACATTCAGTACTTC.

The genes are TRBV4-1 and TRBJ2-1, with TRBD2 identical over 11 bases. With V trimmed by 6 bases and J by 7 bases, 8 bases remained unmatched. From germline, CDR1 is MGHRA and CDR2 YSYEKL. This CDR3 spans 15 amino acids. The CDR3 coding sequence is TGCGCCAGCAGACCGACTAGCGGGATAGGTAATGAGCAGTTCTTC. This encodes CASRPTSGIGNEQFF.

The table lists this clone with a few counts. The rearrangement uses TRBV6-5 and TRBJ1-1; 7 positions agree with TRBD1. The CDR3 runs to 14 residues. CDR1 and CDR2 from the germline V gene are MNHEY and SVGAGI. V dropped 7 bases and J dropped 2; count of bases not matched to a gene: 7. The CDR3 protein is CASIRSGGNTEAFF. CDR3 DNA sequence: TGTGCCAGCATTCGCTCAGGGGGAAACACTGAAGCTTTCTTT.

The chain recombines TRBV19 with TRBJ2-6; 7 nucleotides match TRBD1. Per germline, CDR1 LNHDA and CDR2 SQIVND (reference sequence). With V trimmed by 6 bases and J by 4 bases, 12 bases remained unmatched. This CDR3 is built from 17 residues. The CDR3 protein is CASRTKGAFPGANVLTF. In DNA form, the CDR3 reads TGTGCCAGTAGGACTAAGGGGGCCTTCCCCGGGGCCAACGTCCTGACTTTC.